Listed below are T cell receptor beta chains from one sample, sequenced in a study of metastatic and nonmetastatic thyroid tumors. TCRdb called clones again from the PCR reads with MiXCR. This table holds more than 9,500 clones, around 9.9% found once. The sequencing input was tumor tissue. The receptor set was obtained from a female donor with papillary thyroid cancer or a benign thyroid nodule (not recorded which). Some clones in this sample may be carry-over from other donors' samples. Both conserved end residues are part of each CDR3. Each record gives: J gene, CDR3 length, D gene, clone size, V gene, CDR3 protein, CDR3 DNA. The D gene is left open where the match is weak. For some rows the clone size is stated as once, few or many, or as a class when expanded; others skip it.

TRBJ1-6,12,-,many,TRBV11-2,CASSLGDSPLHF,TGTGCCAGCAGCTTAGGTGATTCACCCCTCCACTTT
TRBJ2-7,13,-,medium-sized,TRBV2,CASSYWGSYEQYF,TGTGCCAGCAGTTACTGGGGCTCCTACGAGCAGTACTTC
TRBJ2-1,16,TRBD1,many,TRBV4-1,CASRKGGGRTYNEQFF,TGCGCCAGCAGGAAAGGGGGCGGTAGGACCTACAATGAGCAGTTCTTC
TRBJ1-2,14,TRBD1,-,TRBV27,CASSPGTGGLGYTF,TGTGCCAGCAGCCCCGGGACAGGGGGCTTGGGCTACACCTTC
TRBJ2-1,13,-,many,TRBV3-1,CASSQVGGNEQFF,TGTGCCAGCAGCCAAGTGGGAGGTAATGAGCAGTTCTTC
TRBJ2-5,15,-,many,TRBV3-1,CASSQEGGKQETQYF,TGTGCCAGCAGCCAAGAAGGGGGGAAGCAAGAGACCCAGTACTTC
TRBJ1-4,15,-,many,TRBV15,CATSRTRATNEKLFF,TGTGCCACCAGCCGTACACGGGCAACTAATGAAAAACTGTTTTTT
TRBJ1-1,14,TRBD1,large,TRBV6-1,CASSRGTGGTEAFF,TGTGCCAGCAGTCGGGGGACAGGGGGCACTGAAGCTTTCTTT
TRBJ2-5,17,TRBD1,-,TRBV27,CASIRTLTGGRWETQYF,TGTGCCAGCATTCGAACTCTAACAGGGGGTAGGTGGGAGACCCAGTACTTC
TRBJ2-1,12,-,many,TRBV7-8,CASSPPLVEQFF,TGTGCCAGCAGCCCCCCCTTAGTTGAGCAGTTCTTC
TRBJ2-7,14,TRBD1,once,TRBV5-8,CASSLSGGAGEQYF,TGTGCCAGCAGCTTGTCAGGGGGCGCGGGCGAGCAGTACTTC
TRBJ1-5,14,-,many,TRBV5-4,CASSFEGVEQPQHF,TGTGCCAGCAGCTTCGAAGGGGTAGAACAGCCCCAGCATTTT
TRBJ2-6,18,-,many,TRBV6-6,CASSYLGVLVAGANVLTF,TGTGCCAGCAGTTATTTGGGAGTTCTTGTTGCTGGGGCCAACGTCCTGACTTTC
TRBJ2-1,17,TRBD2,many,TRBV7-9,CASSSPTRLAGRNEQFF,TGTGCCAGCAGCTCCCCTACTCGACTAGCGGGGCGGAATGAGCAGTTCTTC
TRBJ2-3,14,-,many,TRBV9,CASSIAASTDTQYF,TGTGCCAGCAGTATAGCGGCTAGCACAGATACGCAGTATTTT
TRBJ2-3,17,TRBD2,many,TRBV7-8,CASSLGVAGVAADTQYF,TGTGCCAGCAGCTTAGGCGTAGCGGGAGTCGCGGCAGATACGCAGTATTTT